This T cell receptor (beta chain) was captured by sequencing in a study of shared clonotypes between healthy human individuals (TCRdb year 2020). Study-level background: The cohort comprised a couple of women and three men aged 18 to 49 years. For each donor, three plates each were used for CD4 naive and CD4 memory, two plates were used for CD8 naive, and one plate was used for CD8 memory. To estimate repertoire size and how much clonotypes are shared between individuals, the study performed deep sequencing of blood TCR repertoires from five healthy adults. To increase sequencing depth and limit assay-specific biases, different laboratories used diverse techniques to prepare libraries and sequence TCR repertoires. Each donor's leukapheresis produced roughly between about 0.85 and 10 billion PBMCs. Study-wide findings and limitations: Sampling was limited to blood, and TCR repertoires in tissue likely differ from TCR repertoires in blood. The small number of donors limited the genetic and exposure-history diversity represented. Higher generation probabilities were observed for clonotypes shared by all four sorted-subset donors than for non-shared clonotypes. Pairwise subsampling indicated that sequencing depth was expected to affect the degree of clonotype sharing among donors. Incomplete sequencing was indicated by rarefaction of sorted-subset datasets, despite the large sequencing depth. Naive subsets generally had larger estimated clonotype richness than memory subsets did. Sharing across four donors was observed for approximately 5% of naive CD4, over 3% of naive CD8, about 2.3% of memory CD4, and roughly 0.4% of memory CD8 clonotypes.

The donors were healthy, HIV-negative adults who had no recently reported acute infections or vaccinations. All donors were Caucasian adults living in Nashville, Tennessee, USA. CD4+ T cells were enriched by magnetic negative selection; naive cells were then positively selected on CD45RA, and the negative fraction formed the memory subset. Blood was collected by leukapheresis, and PBMCs were isolated by Ficoll-Histopaque density gradient centrifugation and then cryopreserved in liquid nitrogen vapor phase. Analytical flow cytometry was used to check the purity and quantity of each magnetically sorted T cell population. Genomic DNA was isolated from each sorted fraction and quantified by UV absorbance on a Nanodrop 2000c. Using the deep immunoSEQ assay, multiplex PCR amplified TCR CDR3 regions from genomic DNA. For each cell subset, the extracted genomic DNA was distributed evenly across all wells of several immunoSEQ 96-well plates, and each plate served as one replicate. For sorted subsets, about 200 ng genomic DNA, equal to tens of thousands of T cell genomes, was loaded into each replicate PCR. Purified libraries were quantified with a Qubit 3.0 fluorometer, sized on a Bioanalyzer 2100, and re-quantified with the KAPA Library Quantification kit. Every immunoSEQ 96-well plate was sequenced on a separate single-read 150-cycle Illumina NextSeq 550 flow cell. The study's processing was this. Because the immunoSEQ output included only junctional sequences and no quality scores, the filtering could not be the same as the filtering used for full-length reads. To assign V/J genes and CDR3, sequences were annotated using PyIR, a Python wrapper for IgBLAST v1.9, with IMGT germline references. Reads with weak V/J assignments (E-value above 1e-6), missing CDR3, stop codons, out-of-frame junctions, or ambiguous translated residues were removed. V3J clonotypes were defined by identical inferred V gene, J gene, and CDR3 amino acid sequence. Percentage overlap between repertoires was calculated by dividing the number of shared unique clonotypes by the size of the smaller repertoire. Repertoire richness was assessed with RTK rarefaction, the Chao1 estimator, and Recon v2.1 estimates of unobserved clonotypes. Generation probabilities for all TCRbeta clonotypes obtained by the gDNA method from four donors were computed using OLGA. TCRdb took this table from immuneACCESS and kept in-frame rearrangements with V and J called. Such tables lack part of the clones; where checked against another copy, unresolved V genes explain under half of the gap, and the rest is unexplained. V, J and clone size were drawn from that table, and D and trimming were deduced from the DNA. For this sample the table gives about 980,000 clones, of which about 80% were detected only once. The ten largest clones add up to roughly 1.5% of the sample.

This clone was seen a few times. This receptor's antigen is unknown. No quality values exist for individual bases; no much larger clone is one base distant. The CDR3, cysteine through phenylalanine, is 14 amino acids long. The CDR3 DNA has 42 bases and is translated from base 1. Deletion took 6 bases off V and 1 base off J, with a span of 10 bases between the germline ends. The germline V gene (reference sequence) provides CDR1 LNHDA and CDR2 SQIVND. The material sequenced was memory CD4+ T cells sorted from blood. The cell subset or site label, as the study defines it: CD45RA-negative fraction. The rearranged segments are TRBV19 and TRBJ1-5, with the D gene not confidently named. The TCR sequence derives from a man aged 18 to 30 in good health. This receptor carries the CDR3 CASSKTPSNQPQHF. The nucleotide sequence reads as follows: TGTGCCAGTAGCAAGACACCGAGCAATCAGCCCCAGCATTTT.